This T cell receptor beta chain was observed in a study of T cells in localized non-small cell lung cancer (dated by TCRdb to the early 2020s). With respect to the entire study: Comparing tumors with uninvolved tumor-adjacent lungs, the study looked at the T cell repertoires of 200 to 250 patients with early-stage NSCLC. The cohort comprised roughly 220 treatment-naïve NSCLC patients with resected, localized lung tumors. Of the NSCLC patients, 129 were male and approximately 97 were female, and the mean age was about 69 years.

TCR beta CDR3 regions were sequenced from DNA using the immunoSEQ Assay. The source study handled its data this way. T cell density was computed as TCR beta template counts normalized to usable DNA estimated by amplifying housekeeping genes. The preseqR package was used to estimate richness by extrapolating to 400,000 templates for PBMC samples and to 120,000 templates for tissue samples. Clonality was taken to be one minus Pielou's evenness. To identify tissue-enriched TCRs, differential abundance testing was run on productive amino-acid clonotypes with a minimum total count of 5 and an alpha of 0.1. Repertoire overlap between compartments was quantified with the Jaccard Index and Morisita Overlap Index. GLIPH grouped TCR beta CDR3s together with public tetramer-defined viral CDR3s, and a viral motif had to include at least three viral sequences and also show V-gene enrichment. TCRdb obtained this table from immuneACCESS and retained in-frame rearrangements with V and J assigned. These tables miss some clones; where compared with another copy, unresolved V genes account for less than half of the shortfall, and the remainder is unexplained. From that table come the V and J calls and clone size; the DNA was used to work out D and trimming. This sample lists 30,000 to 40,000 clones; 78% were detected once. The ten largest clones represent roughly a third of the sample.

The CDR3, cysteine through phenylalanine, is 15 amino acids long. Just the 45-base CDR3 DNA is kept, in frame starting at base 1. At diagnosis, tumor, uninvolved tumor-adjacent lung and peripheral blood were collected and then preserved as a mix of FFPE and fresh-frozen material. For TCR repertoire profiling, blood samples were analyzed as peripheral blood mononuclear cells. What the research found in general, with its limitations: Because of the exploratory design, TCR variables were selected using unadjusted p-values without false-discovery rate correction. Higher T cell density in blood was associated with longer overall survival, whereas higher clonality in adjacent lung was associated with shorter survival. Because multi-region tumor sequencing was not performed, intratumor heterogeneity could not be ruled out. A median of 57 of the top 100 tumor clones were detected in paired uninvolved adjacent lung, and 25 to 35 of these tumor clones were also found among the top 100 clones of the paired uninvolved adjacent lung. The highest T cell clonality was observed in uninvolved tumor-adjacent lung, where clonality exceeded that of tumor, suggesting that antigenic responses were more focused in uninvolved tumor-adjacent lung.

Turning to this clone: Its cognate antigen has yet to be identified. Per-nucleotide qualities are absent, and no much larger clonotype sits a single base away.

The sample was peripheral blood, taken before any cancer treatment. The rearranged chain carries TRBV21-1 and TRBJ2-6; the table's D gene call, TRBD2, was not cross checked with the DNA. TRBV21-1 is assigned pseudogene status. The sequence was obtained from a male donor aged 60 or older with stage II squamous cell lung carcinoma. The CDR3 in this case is CASSKSGKGANVLTF. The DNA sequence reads TGTGCCAGCAGCAAATCGGGGAAAGGGGCCAACGTCCTGACTTTC.